What follows are 2 T cell receptor beta chains derived from one specimen sequenced in a study of control samples from healthy donors and cancer patients. TCRdb's table, derived via immunoSEQ multiplex PCR, lists solely in-frame clones and lacks some. The repertoire includes around 120,000 clones, around 87% of them detected once, and around 3% sits in the top ten. Sequenced input: blood. The receptors originated from a man aged 55-75 years in good health.

Written as DNA, the CDR3 is TGTGCCAGCTCAGCTAACAGGGGAGGCACAGATACGCAGTATTTT. Protein product: CASSANRGGTDTQYF. The V gene is TRBV18, the J gene TRBJ2-3; 7 bases align to TRBD1. J gave up 1 base and V 5 bases, and 6 bases lay outside the gene matches. The length of the CDR3 is 15 residues. The germline V gene encodes CDR1 KGHSH and CDR2 LQKENI.

The V and J genes are TRBV30 and TRBJ2-7, with 8 bases fitting TRBD1. Per germline, CDR1 GTSNPN and CDR2 SVGIG (reference sequence). Trimming removed 1 base from V and 6 bases from J; junction bases left unmatched: 23. The CDR3 extends over 19 amino acids. The CDR3 nucleotides read TGTGCCTGGAGTGCCAGATTGGAGTTCCGACCACAGGGGGTTCGCGAGCAGTACTTC. Its protein product is CAWSARLEFRPQGVREQYF.